This T cell receptor (beta chain) was captured in a study of early T cells in non-severe SARS-CoV-2 infection. This clonotype came up many times. Germline V gives CDR1 KGHSH, CDR2 LQKENI. The CDR3 sequence is 13 residues long. V lost 6 bases and J lost 7, with 15 bases in between. TCRdb re-analysed the 5' RACE reads in MiXCR, keeping a single row per CDR3 protein. The sample contains more than 15,000 distinct CDR3 sequences, roughly 5.1% of which appear only once. The chain employs TRBV18 and TRBJ1-2, with D unclear. The sample consisted of whole blood. This sequence originates from an adult who was a healthcare worker with PCR-confirmed SARS-CoV-2 infection or an uninfected control (not recorded which). The CDR3 DNA reads TGTGCCAGCTCCCCGACCGAGTCGGTTGGCTACACCTTC. This sequence encodes CASSPTESVGYTF. The full variable domain, with the rest looked up from reference TRBV18 and TRBJ1-2, is NAGVMQNPRHLVRRRGQEARLRCSPMKGHSHVYWYRQLPEEGLKFMVYLQKENIIDESGMPKERFSAEFPKEGPSILRIQQVVRGDSAAYFCASSPTESVGYTFGSGTRLTVV.